This T cell receptor (beta chain) was captured in a study of blood T cell dynamics during melanoma immunotherapy. General observations from the study: Unlike progressors, later disease-control patients had W3 repertoires gaining clonality or diversity.

CDR3 length equals 13 residues. The germline gives CDR1 SQVTM, CDR2 ANQGSEA. The V end was cut by 4 bases, the J end by 8 bases, with 15 bases between. Time point meaning: pre-treatment baseline. Patients had no prior systemic cancer treatment, immunosuppressants or other active cancers. The data were produced by immunoSEQ multiplex PCR, yet TCRdb's version contains in-frame clones alone and is incomplete. The sample has roughly 10,000 clones, approximately 87% seen once. The table lists this clone with a few counts. Its antigen is still unknown. The TCR comes from a human donor with melanoma. The chain is built from TRBV29-1 and TRBJ1-5; TRBD1 is a possible D gene (6 bases). Here the sequenced sample was blood, taken from a patient treated with checkpoint blockade. The CDR3 reads CSVGGTGAEPQHF. In nucleotides, the CDR3 is TGCAGCGTTGGAGGGACGGGGGCGGAGCCCCAGCATTTT.